These 9 T cell receptor beta chains were sequenced from one sample in a study of T cells in Graves' hyperthyroidism and ophthalmopathy. Amplified TCR beta CDR3 regions came from RNA transcripts. The primer set for the first-round RT-PCR of the TCR CDR3 was HTBI. Each CDR3 protein is one row after TCRdb ran MiXCR on the multiplex PCR reads. The table records around 570,000 distinct CDR3 sequences, nearly 20% of them present only once. The specimen was blood. The receptors derive from a man aged 35 to 55 with Graves' ophthalmopathy.

This chain uses TRBV20-1 with TRBJ2-7; 11 bases agree with TRBD2. CDR1 and CDR2 from the germline V gene are DFQATT and SNEGSKA (reference sequence). This CDR3 region has 16 residues. Losses at the gene ends were 4 bases for V and 0 bases for J; bases not matched to a gene: 8. The CDR3 loop is CSATHSGTSGSYEQYF. CDR3 DNA: TGCAGTGCTACCCATTCCGGGACTAGCGGCTCCTACGAGCAGTACTTC.

This clonotype has more than one count but fewer than ten. The DNA of the CDR3 is TGTGCCTGGAGGGCCCAGCCCGGCTATGGCTACACCTTC. It codes for CAWRAQPGYGYTF. The chain carries TRBV30 and TRBJ1-2; no reliable D call. The CDR3 is 13 amino acids. CDR1 is GTSNPN, CDR2 SVGIG, per germline (reference sequence). The ends were cut back, 3 bases at V and 4 bases at J, with 12 bases in the middle.

This sequence joins TRBV14 and TRBJ2-2; D gene uncertain. CDR1 is SGHDN, CDR2 FVKESK, per germline. V shed 3 bases and J shed 4 bases, with 12 bases lying between them. The CDR3 extends over 15 amino acids. The CDR3 protein is CASSQGAAGTGELFF. The CDR3 DNA is TGTGCCAGCAGCCAGGGTGCTGCCGGCACCGGGGAGCTGTTTTTT.

The count of this clonotype is one. Just one base apart from a much larger clone, this may be a read error. This chain links TRBV20-1 with TRBJ2-1; 7 bases fit TRBD1. The CDR3 runs to 13 residues. V lost 6 bases, J lost 10 bases, and 12 bases stayed unmatched. Germline V gene lookup returns CDR1 DFQATT and CDR2 SNEGSKA (reference sequence). The CDR3 DNA follows: TGCAGTGCCGTTCCTACAGGGGTCGGAGAGCAGTTCTTC. This gives the protein CSAVPTGVGEQFF.

This chain connects TRBV10-3 to TRBJ1-2, with 9 positions matching TRBD1. Losses at the gene ends were 7 bases for V and 5 bases for J; bases not matched to a gene: 8. Germline CDR1 reads ENHRY; CDR2 reads SYGVKD. The CDR3 covers 14 residues. CDR3 sequence reads: CAITEQGAGYGYTF. As DNA, the CDR3 is TGTGCCATCACTGAACAGGGGGCTGGGTATGGCTACACCTTC.

As for this clonotype: A clone one base away is much larger, so this may be a read error. The chain recombines TRBV20-1 with TRBJ2-7, with TRBD2 matching 9 bases. This CDR3 region has 15 residues. V lost 1 base, J lost 3 bases, and 7 bases stayed unmatched. Germline-derived CDR1 and CDR2 are DFQATT and SNEGSKA (reference sequence). The CDR3 coding sequence is TGCAGTGCTAGAGGGGAGGCTAGCGGGATCTACGAGCAGTACTTC. This sequence encodes CSARGEASGIYEQYF.

CDR3 region: CASSQGGGQRGYTF. The CDR3, as DNA: TGCGCCAGCAGCCAAGGGGGGGGGCAACGAGGCTACACCTTC. This chain links TRBV4-1 with TRBJ1-2; tentatively, D is TRBD1 (6 bases). The V end was cut by 1 base, the J end by 8 bases, with 14 bases between. Per germline, CDR1 MGHRA and CDR2 YSYEKL. The length of the CDR3 is 14 residues.

The V gene is TRBV28, the J gene TRBJ2-1; 9 bases match TRBD2. This CDR3 spans 15 amino acids. With 6 bases clipped from V and 10 bases from J, the junction kept 13 bases outside the gene matches. Looked up from germline, CDR1 is MDHEN and CDR2 is SYDVKM. CDR3 sequence (DNA): TGTGCCAGCAGGCCTGGCGCGGGGGGGTCATACGAGCAGTTCTTC. Translation gives CASRPGAGGSYEQFF.

The chain joins TRBV6-1 to TRBJ2-1; TRBD1 aligns across 7 bases. The CDR3 totals 15 residues. CDR1 and CDR2 (germline): MNHNS, SASEGT. J was trimmed by 0 bases and V by 6 bases; bases with no gene match: 5. CDR3 amino acids: CASRSGGHSYNEQFF. As DNA, the CDR3 is TGTGCCAGCAGGTCAGGGGGTCACTCCTACAATGAGCAGTTCTTC.